This TCR beta chain was found in a study of blood T cells in healthy people across ages. Using a J-beta primer mix together with a sample-barcoded 5' primer, a second PCR was run for roughly 6 to 11 cycles. Each TCR beta cDNA got a 12-nucleotide random molecular identifier. MiXCR was run by TCRdb on the 5' RACE reads, yielding one entry per CDR3 protein. This repertoire shows roughly 860,000 distinct CDR3 sequences, less than 80% found once; its top ten account for 28%. The CDR3 is 16 amino acids. V gave up 0 bases and J gave up 0 bases, with 8 bases separating them. CDR1 is SEHNR, CDR2 FQNEAQ, per germline (reference sequence). A remark on this clonotype: No antigen is known for it.

Findings and caveats of the study: More naive CD4+ cells and higher diversity were found in long-lived than in aged donors.

The TCR originated in a man aged 25 to 40 in good health. The sequencing input was blood. The J gene is TRBJ1-4, the V gene TRBV7-9; D remains unclear. In DNA form, the CDR3 reads TGTGCCAGCAGCTTAGCGGGCAGAGCAACTAATGAAAAACTGTTTTTT. Its translation: CASSLAGRATNEKLFF. The variable domain in full, completed from reference TRBV7-9 and TRBJ1-4, reads DTGVSQNPRHKITKRGQNVTFRCDPISEHNRLYWYRQTLGQGPEFLTYFQNEAQLEKSRLLSDRFSAERPKGSFSTLEIQRTEQGDSAMYLCASSLAGRATNEKLFFGSGTQLSVL.